This T cell receptor (beta chain) came from a study of OX40 agonist ivuxolimab in advanced cancers. Germline lookup yields CDR1 SGHRS and CDR2 YFSETQ. The CDR3 is 16 amino acids. The V end was cut by 3 bases, the J end by 1 base, with 15 bases between. This clone was detected only once. Its antigen is unidentified. Study outcomes and limitations: Mean expanded clone counts were higher in CD8+ than CD4+ T cells.

Clones were read by immunoSEQ multiplex PCR, and TCRdb kept only the in-frame ones, dropping some. The data contain about 38,000 clones, approximately 90% of them singletons. The receptor's source is an adult with an advanced solid tumor such as melanoma, head and neck, liver or kidney cancer. The specimen was CD4+ or CD8+ T cells sorted from blood, collected in a trial of the OX40 agonist ivuxolimab. The chain joins TRBV5-1 to TRBJ2-3, with D tentatively TRBD1 (5 bases). CDR3 residues: CASSSKVRAGTDTQYF. CDR3 nucleotide sequence: TGCGCCAGCAGCTCAAAAGTCAGGGCGGGCACAGATACGCAGTATTTT.